The 15 T cell receptor beta chains below all came from one sample that was sequenced in a study of T and B cells in COVID-19 patients. BIOMED2 TRB-A/B primer pools were used in multiplex TRB PCR. TCRdb passed the multiplex PCR reads through MiXCR, listing each CDR3 protein once. This table has about 5,000 distinct CDR3 sequences, approximately 26% appearing once. From blood, about 230-500 ng of genomic DNA served as TRB template. Sequencing was done on a sample of blood. Source of these receptors: a human donor with active COVID-19.

By its share, this clonotype is medium-sized. The chain uses TRBV15 and TRBJ1-4; 7 nucleotides align to TRBD1. The germline V gene has CDR1 LNHNV and CDR2 YYDKDF (reference sequence). The CDR3 is 15 residues long. V dropped 1 base and J dropped 6; count of bases not matched to a gene: 5. The CDR3, as DNA: TGTGCCACCAGCAGAGCCGACAGGGTTTATGAAAAACTGTTTTTT. Protein product: CATSRADRVYEKLFF. The whole variable domain, filled in from reference TRBV15 and TRBJ1-4, reads DAMVIQNPRYQVTQFGKPVTLSCSQTLNHNVMYWYQQKSSQAPKLLFHYYDKDFNNEADTPDNFQSRRPNTSFCFLDIRSPGLGDTAMYLCATSRADRVYEKLFFGSGTQLSVL.

This chain joins TRBV21-1 and TRBJ2-3; the D call of TRBD1 is as the table states it, not checked on the DNA. TRBV21-1 represents a pseudogene. The CDR3 runs 17 residues. This CDR3 reads CASSKGKGTGTTDTQYF. The CDR3 nucleotides read TGTGCCAGCAGCAAAGGAAAGGGGACAGGGACCACAGATACGCAGTATTTT.

The rearrangement links TRBV12-3 or TRBV12-4 to TRBJ2-5, with TRBD2 matching 9 bases. Germline trimming cut 5 bases from V and 0 bases from J; bases unmatched to any gene: 19. The CDR3 has 20 residues. This CDR3 is CASSLYRSGLARKYQETQYF. The CDR3 DNA reads TGTGCCAGCAGTCTTTACAGGTCTGGACTAGCGAGAAAGTACCAAGAGACCCAGTACTTC.

The J gene is TRBJ1-2, the V gene TRBV12-3 or TRBV12-4; D ambiguous. The CDR3 length is 13 residues. Trimming took off 3 bases at V and 2 bases at J, with 7 bases between the two ends. DNA for the CDR3: TGTGCCAGCAGTTTGGAAGGGAACTATGGCTACACCTTC. Protein product: CASSLEGNYGYTF.

The rearrangement uses TRBV12-1 and TRBJ1-2. TRBV12-1 is labeled a pseudogene. The CDR3 is 14 residues long. CDR3 sequence reads: CASSPDCTNYGYTF. In DNA form, the CDR3 reads TGTGCCAGCAGCCCCGACTGTACTAACTATGGCTACACCTTC.

The table lists this clonotype with a count of one. This rearrangement joins TRBV6-1 to TRBJ2-1; 7 bases agree with TRBD2. Germline lookup yields CDR1 MNHNS and CDR2 SASEGT. The V gene end was trimmed by 7 bases and the J gene end by 0 bases; junction bases not matched to a gene: 3. The CDR3 sequence is 14 residues long. CDR3 sequence reads: CASTCGSSYNEQFF. In DNA form, the CDR3 reads TGTGCCAGCACCTGCGGGAGCTCCTACAATGAGCAGTTCTTC.

This chain joins TRBV23-1 and TRBJ2-7; 8 bases are a match to TRBD1. TRBV23-1 counts as an open reading frame of uncertain function. Trimming cost V 2 bases and J 2 bases; bases outside gene matches: 5. The length of the CDR3 is 15 residues. CDR3 DNA: TGCGCCAGCAGTCAAGACGACAGGGGCCCCTACGAGCAGTACTTC. Residues: CASSQDDRGPYEQYF.

On this clonotype: At one end the junction does not follow the germline gene, possibly because of a read error. The chain is built from TRBV5-1 and TRBJ1-4; TRBD1 might be the D (5 bases). This CDR3 spans 15 amino acids. Germline values: CDR1 SGHRS, CDR2 YFSETQ. CDR3 loop: CASSLGIQGGEKRFF. The CDR3 DNA reads TGCGCCAGCAGCTTGGGGATCCAGGGAGGTGAAAAACGGTTTTTT.

This clonotype is categorized as medium-sized (0.01 to 0.1%). This chain joins TRBV19 and TRBJ2-1, with D tentatively TRBD1 (5 bases). The germline gives CDR1 LNHDA, CDR2 SQIVND (reference sequence). The CDR3 covers 15 residues. V was pared by 4 bases and J by 3 bases, with 13 bases between. The CDR3: CASSTKLQGYNEQFF. The CDR3 coding sequence is TGTGCCAGTAGTACCAAACTCCAGGGCTACAATGAGCAGTTCTTC.

The V gene is TRBV20-1, the J gene TRBJ2-2; D uncertain. Germline CDR1 DFQATT, CDR2 SNEGSKA (reference sequence). CDR3 length equals 14 residues. Trimming took 2 bases from V and 4 from J, leaving 11 bases between them. For the CDR3, the DNA is TGCAGTGCTAGAAGGTCAGGAGCCACCGGGGAGCTGTTTTTT. Translated, it gives CSARRSGATGELFF.

This clonotype ranks as medium-sized (0.01 to 0.1%). The chain couples TRBV15 to TRBJ2-5; 10 bases match TRBD1. V lost 5 bases to trimming and J lost 5 bases; unmatched junction nucleotides: 8. Per the germline V gene, CDR1 is LNHNV and CDR2 is YYDKDF (reference sequence). The CDR3 sequence is 15 residues long. The CDR3 sequence is CATSGTGTGVETQYF. The CDR3, as DNA: TGTGCCACCAGCGGGACCGGGACAGGGGTGGAGACCCAGTACTTC.

This clonotype is classed as medium-sized. This chain joins TRBV19 and TRBJ1-5; weak D call: TRBD1 (6 bases). V was trimmed by 8 bases and J by 5 bases, leaving 13 bases between them. Germline V gene sequence: CDR1 LNHDA, CDR2 SQIVND (reference sequence). The CDR3 sequence is 13 residues long. The CDR3 DNA sequence: TGTGCCAGTCCTACAGGGTTCTATCAGCCCCAGCATTTT. This encodes CASPTGFYQPQHF.

This clonotype is classed as medium-sized. The gene calls are TRBV6-2 or TRBV6-3 and TRBJ2-1, with 12 bases fitting TRBD2. This CDR3 is 14 amino acids long. J gave up 7 bases and V 5 bases, and 3 bases lay outside the gene matches. Germline-derived CDR1 and CDR2 are MNHEY and SVGEGT. The CDR3 sequence is CASSILAGGNEQFF. CDR3 DNA: TGTGCCAGCAGTATACTAGCGGGAGGAAATGAGCAGTTCTTC.

The table lists this clonotype with a few counts. The rearrangement links TRBV4-2 to TRBJ2-1; 10 bases map to TRBD1. Germline values: CDR1 LGHNA, CDR2 YNFKEQ. V shed 3 bases and J 5 bases; nucleotides not matched to a gene: 7. CDR3 length: 16 residues. The CDR3 DNA reads as TGTGCCAGCAGCCAGGGGACCGGGACAGGGGACAATGAGCAGTTCTTC. Protein product: CASSQGTGTGDNEQFF.

By sample share, this clonotype is medium-sized. This rearrangement joins TRBV30 to TRBJ1-5; 7 bases line up with TRBD1. V lost 3 bases to trimming and J lost 7 bases; unmatched junction nucleotides: 6. The CDR3 contains 13 residues. Per germline, CDR1 GTSNPN and CDR2 SVGIG (reference sequence). The CDR3 nucleotides are TGTGCCTGGAGACCTCAGGGGGGACAGCCCCAGCATTTT. Translating it yields CAWRPQGGQPQHF.